This T cell receptor (beta chain) emerged from a study of cytomegalovirus exposure and HLA in healthy donors. Findings and caveats of the study: Later work showed greater clonal expansion in HLA-associated TCR beta chains than in equally common others. Several of the most significant clusters were apparently associated with common viral pathogens in a later analysis. Some highly shared sequence variants likely arose as a pipeline artifact. It has been reported that TCR beta sequences accurately predicted the HLA-A and HLA-B alleles of most subjects.

The primer mix had 60 Vbeta and 13 Jbeta primers. TCRdb's copy holds only in-frame clones and misses some; the assay was immunoSEQ multiplex PCR. The sample lists 80,000 to 130,000 clones; approximately 80% were seen once. The germline CDR1 and CDR2 sequences are SGHTA and FQGNSA. The CDR3 is 13 residues long. V was cut by 4 bases and J by 7 bases, with 8 bases left in between. Comments on this clone: Its target is unknown.

Sequencing was carried out using PBMCs. The chain carries TRBV7-2 and TRBJ1-6; D is perhaps TRBD1 (5 bases). The sequence derives from a woman aged 18 to 35 in good health and CMV-seronegative. CDR3 residues: CASSSDRNSPLHF. In DNA, the CDR3 is TGTGCCAGCAGCTCCGACAGAAATTCACCCCTCCACTTT.